The 30 T cell receptor beta chains given below trace back to one sample, sequenced in a study of spatial heterogeneity in lung cancer. Findings of the study overall: Tumor mutation counts were tracked by expanded intratumoral alpha and beta TCR counts.

Antigens for these TCRs are unknown. Time point here: sample taken at primary tumor resection. MiXCR, applied by TCRdb to the 5' RACE reads, yields one record per CDR3 protein. The table records 18,000 or so distinct CDR3 sequences, roughly 10% of them present only once. The sequences come from lung tumor tissue, collected at surgery. Receptors originate from a female donor with early-stage non-small cell lung cancer.

Ten or more counts support this clonotype. This beta chain is a stray read from a library made for alpha chains; its abundance is not meaningful. V and J are TRBV7-2 and TRBJ1-6, with D uncertain. Trimming took 5 bases from V and 8 from J, leaving 10 bases between them. Germline CDR1 is SGHTA and CDR2 is FQGNSA. This CDR3 is built from 13 residues. CDR3 sequence reads: CASSPRMDSPLHF. Here the CDR3 DNA reads TGTGCCAGCAGCCCGCGAATGGATTCACCCCTCCACTTT.

In its sample, this clonotype is medium-sized. This beta chain came through as a stray read in a library set up for alpha chains, and its size says little. The chain carries TRBV9 and TRBJ1-6, with no clear D. Germline V gene sequence: CDR1 SGDLS, CDR2 YYNGEE. This CDR3 region has 14 residues. Trimming took 0 bases from V and 3 from J, leaving 4 bases between them. The CDR3 DNA sequence: TGTGCCAGCAGCGTAGGGGGCTATAATTCACCCCTCCACTTT. Translation: CASSVGGYNSPLHF.

This clonotype was observed once. The library was designed around alpha chains, so this beta chain is a stray read whose abundance carries little weight. The chain couples TRBV7-2 to TRBJ2-5, with 8 bases fitting TRBD2. V shed 0 bases and J 5 bases; nucleotides not matched to a gene: 8. The CDR3 runs to 16 residues. CDR1 SGHTA and CDR2 FQGNSA come from the germline V gene. The DNA for the CDR3 is TGTGCCAGCAGCTTAGCTGGGACTAGGGGTGGGGAGACCCAGTACTTC. Protein product: CASSLAGTRGGETQYF.

Ten or more counts support this clonotype. Within a library made for alpha chains, this beta chain is off target, and its count is uninformative. The chain joins TRBV6-1 to TRBJ2-3, with 10 bases aligning to TRBD1. Trimming removed 7 bases from V and 4 bases from J; junction bases left unmatched: 5. The CDR3 length is 14 residues. Germline values: CDR1 MNHNS, CDR2 SASEGT. The CDR3 DNA reads TGTGCCAGCACCAGGGGACAGGGGCCAGATACGCAGTATTTT. This translates into CASTRGQGPDTQYF.

In its sample, this clonotype was seen a few times. A library prepared for alpha chains yielded this beta chain as an off-target read; its size is of little meaning. The V call is TRBV20-1, the J call TRBJ2-1; 11 bases match TRBD2. This CDR3 contains 15 residues. Germline assignment: CDR1 DFQATT and CDR2 SNEGSKA (reference sequence). Unmatched junction bases numbered 7, after V lost 3 bases and J lost 6 bases. The CDR3 is CSASVLAGAANEQFF. The CDR3 bases are TGCAGTGCTAGTGTACTAGCGGGGGCCGCCAATGAGCAGTTCTTC.

In this sample, this clonotype turned up many times. A library prepared for alpha chains yielded this beta chain as an off-target read; its size is of little meaning. The V gene is TRBV7-9, the J gene TRBJ2-1; D possibly corresponds to TRBD2 (6 bases). Germline V lookup: CDR1 SEHNR, CDR2 FQNEAQ (reference sequence). The V end lost 5 bases, the J end lost 10 bases, and 15 bases lay between the germline ends. This CDR3 is 13 amino acids long. CDR3 sequence reads: CASSISGGSEQFF. The CDR3 nucleotides are TGTGCCAGCAGCATTAGCGGCGGATCAGAGCAGTTCTTC.

Concerning this clonotype: Since the library was made to target alpha chains, this beta chain is a stray read and its abundance is not meaningful. The gene calls are TRBV18 and TRBJ2-7; 11 bases line up with TRBD1. The germline V gene encodes CDR1 KGHSH and CDR2 LQKENI. CDR3 length: 15 residues. Losses at the gene ends were 3 bases for V and 3 bases for J; bases not matched to a gene: 4. The CDR3 bases are TGTGCCAGCTCACCTGCCGGGACAGGGGGCTACGAGCAGTACTTC. Translation gives CASSPAGTGGYEQYF.

By sample fraction, this clonotype is medium-sized (0.01 to 0.1%). In a library made to pick up alpha chains, this beta chain is a stray read with a size that means little. CDR3 sequence (DNA): TGTGCCAGCAGCGTAGGAAGCCACCACGAGCAGTACTTC. This sequence encodes CASSVGSHHEQYF. This chain joins TRBV9 and TRBJ2-7, with D unresolved. Germline CDR1 is SGDLS and CDR2 is YYNGEE. This CDR3 has 13 amino acids. Trimming took off 0 bases at V and 5 bases at J, with 9 bases between the two ends.

This clonotype was seen ten or more times. This beta chain appears as a stray read in a library generated for alpha chains; its size is not informative. The chain has TRBV19 and TRBJ2-3, with 8 bases identical to TRBD2. Germline lookup yields CDR1 LNHDA and CDR2 SQIVND (reference sequence). With V trimmed by 7 bases and J by 2 bases, 8 bases remained unmatched. The CDR3 runs 15 residues. DNA for the CDR3: TGTGCCAGTACCAACGGACTAGCCCTCACAGATACGCAGTATTTT. Protein sequence: CASTNGLALTDTQYF. The full variable domain, completed using reference TRBV19 and TRBJ2-3, is DGGITQSPKYLFRKEGQNVTLSCEQNLNHDAMYWYRQDPGQGLRLIYYSQIVNDFQKGDIAEGYSVSREKKESFPLTVTSAQKNPTAFYLCASTNGLALTDTQYFGPGTRLTVL.

This clonotype was seen a few times. Since it is a stray read in a library aimed at alpha chains, this beta chain has a size that is not meaningful. The chain carries TRBV19 and TRBJ1-5, with a possible D match to TRBD1 (5 bases). Trimming took off 3 bases at V and 0 bases at J, with 6 bases between the two ends. CDR3 size: 14 residues. CDR1 is LNHDA, CDR2 SQIVND, per germline (reference sequence). Here the CDR3 reads CASSIGGSNQPQHF. In nucleotides, the CDR3 is TGTGCCAGTAGTATTGGGGGTAGCAATCAGCCCCAGCATTTT. The complete variable domain, with remaining parts taken from reference TRBV19 and TRBJ1-5, reads DGGITQSPKYLFRKEGQNVTLSCEQNLNHDAMYWYRQDPGQGLRLIYYSQIVNDFQKGDIAEGYSVSREKKESFPLTVTSAQKNPTAFYLCASSIGGSNQPQHFGDGTRLSIL.

This clonotype was counted at least ten times. This beta chain represents an off-target read in a library built for alpha chains; its size is of limited meaning. V usage is TRBV12-3 or TRBV12-4 and J usage is TRBJ2-7, with 10 bases fitting TRBD2. This CDR3 is 15 amino acids long. V trimming: 7 bases; J trimming: 0 bases; junction bases outside the gene matches: 6. Here the CDR3 DNA reads TGTGCCAGCACTATTAGCGGGGGGTTCTCCTACGAGCAGTACTTC. It translates to CASTISGGFSYEQYF.

This clonotype was recorded many times. A library made for alpha chains picked up this beta chain off target, so its size means little. The chain is built from TRBV29-1 and TRBJ1-1; D perhaps matches TRBD1 (6 bases). The CDR3 loop spans 13 amino acids. The V gene lost 0 bases and the J gene lost 4 bases, with 9 bases spanning the gap. Germline-derived CDR1 and CDR2 are SQVTM and ANQGSEA. CDR3 coding DNA: TGCAGCGTTGAAGAAGGGGGTGGCACTGAAGCTTTCTTT. Protein product: CSVEEGGGTEAFF.

This clonotype has a count of ten or more. The library was built for alpha chains, so this beta chain is an off-target read and its size means little. The rearrangement links TRBV6-5 to TRBJ2-3; TRBD2 matches at 10 bases. Germline V lookup: CDR1 MNHEY, CDR2 SVGAGI. CDR3 length: 14 residues. V was pared by 5 bases and J by 5 bases, with 4 bases of the junction left unmatched. DNA of the CDR3: TGTGCCAGCAGTCAGCGGGGGGGCGGAGATACGCAGTATTTT. Its translation is CASSQRGGGDTQYF.

This clonotype was observed many times. Since it is a stray read in a library aimed at alpha chains, this beta chain has a size that is not meaningful. The chain recombines TRBV9 with TRBJ2-2, with 10 bases identical to TRBD1. The CDR3 extends over 14 amino acids. J lost 14 bases, V lost 4 bases, and 11 bases had no gene match. CDR1 and CDR2 from the germline V gene are SGDLS and YYNGEE. In DNA form, the CDR3 reads TGTGCCAGCAGCCCCCCCTTGGGACAGGGGATTCTGTTTTTT. Encoded protein: CASSPPLGQGILFF.

Regarding this clonotype: This beta chain turned up in a library designed for alpha chains; as an off-target read, its abundance says little. The chain couples TRBV18 to TRBJ1-5; no definite D call. The CDR3 runs 13 residues. Deletions cut 6 bases from V and 1 base from J, with 7 bases between. CDR1 is KGHSH, CDR2 LQKENI, per germline. CDR3 sequence reads: CASSGGSNQPQHF. CDR3 DNA: TGTGCCAGCTCGGGAGGGAGCAATCAGCCCCAGCATTTT.

This clonotype was counted only a few times. This beta chain lies outside the target of a library built for alpha chains; its clone size means little. The chain carries TRBV7-8 and TRBJ2-5; 7 bases match TRBD2. The germline CDR1 and CDR2 sequences are SGHVS and FQNEAQ. The trim removed 2 bases at V and 2 bases at J, leaving 5 bases unmatched. The length of the CDR3 is 15 residues. For the CDR3, the DNA is TGTGCCAGCAGCTTACTAGCGGCCCCTCAAGAGACCCAGTACTTC. This translates into CASSLLAAPQETQYF.

This clonotype was observed at least ten times. This beta chain turned up in a library designed for alpha chains; as an off-target read, its abundance says little. V usage is TRBV12-3 or TRBV12-4 and J usage is TRBJ2-2; TRBD2 aligns across 14 bases. J lost 0 bases, V lost 6 bases, and 9 bases had no gene match. The CDR3 runs 19 residues. The CDR3 coding sequence is TGTGCCAGCAGACCCTTCGGGACTAGCGGGGGTTCGAACACCGGGGAGCTGTTTTTT. Translated, it gives CASRPFGTSGGSNTGELFF.

Turning to this clonotype: In a library made to pick up alpha chains, this beta chain is a stray read with a size that means little. This chain links TRBV7-3 with TRBJ2-1; possibly TRBD2 for D (6 bases). V was clipped by 5 bases and J by 3 bases, with 20 bases between them. The germline V gene encodes CDR1 SGHTA and CDR2 FQGTGA. The CDR3 contains 17 residues. CDR3 DNA: TGTGCCAGCAGCGCTGCTAGGGGACTGACTTTCTACAATGAGCAGTTCTTC. Encoded protein: CASSAARGLTFYNEQFF.

To note about this clonotype: This beta chain came through as a stray read in a library set up for alpha chains, and its size says little. The chain is built from TRBV3-1 and TRBJ2-6; tentative D call: TRBD2 (6 bases). Trimming took 1 base from V and 2 from J, leaving 6 bases between them. This CDR3 is 15 amino acids long. Germline V gene data show CDR1 as LGHDT and CDR2 as YNNKEL (reference sequence). Here the CDR3 DNA reads TGTGCCAGCAGCCAAGGACTAGCTGGGGCCAACGTCCTGACTTTC. It is translated as CASSQGLAGANVLTF.

By frequency in the sample, this clonotype is medium-sized (0.01 to 0.1%). The size of this beta chain means little, since it is a stray read in a library made for alpha chains. The chain employs TRBV12-3 or TRBV12-4 and TRBJ1-2, with D possibly being TRBD1 (6 bases). Trimming cost V 6 bases and J 2 bases, with 19 bases left between them. The CDR3 loop spans 16 amino acids. CDR3 DNA: TGTGCCAGCAGCCCCGCCCGGGGGGCCGGGAACTATGGCTACACCTTC. Translation gives CASSPARGAGNYGYTF.

Notes on this clonotype: This beta chain is a stray read from a library made for alpha chains; its abundance is not meaningful. J is TRBJ2-6 and V is TRBV19; tentative D call: TRBD2 (5 bases). The CDR3 runs 14 residues. Deletions cut 5 bases from V and 4 bases from J, with 9 bases between. The germline gives CDR1 LNHDA, CDR2 SQIVND (reference sequence). CDR3 sequence reads: CASSSREGANVLTF. The DNA of the CDR3 is TGTGCCAGTAGTTCGAGGGAAGGGGCCAACGTCCTGACTTTC.

This clonotype is deemed medium-sized (0.01 to 0.1%). Since the library was made to target alpha chains, this beta chain is a stray read and its abundance is not meaningful. The chain has TRBV20-1 and TRBJ2-3; D possibly corresponds to TRBD2 (6 bases). Between the trimmed V and J ends, which lost 1 base and 4 bases, there was a span of 12 bases. CDR1 is DFQATT, CDR2 SNEGSKA, per germline (reference sequence). This CDR3 spans 14 amino acids. As DNA, the CDR3 is TGCAGTGCTAGAGCTCCGACTAGTGCAGATACGCAGTATTTT. Translating gives CSARAPTSADTQYF.

This clonotype turned up a few times. In a library made to pick up alpha chains, this beta chain is a stray read with a size that means little. The V gene is TRBV20-1, the J gene TRBJ1-5; D possibly corresponds to TRBD1 (5 bases). Germline loops: CDR1 DFQATT, CDR2 SNEGSKA (reference sequence). V lost 5 bases and J 4 bases, leaving 15 bases between the germline ends. This CDR3 is 14 amino acids long. CDR3 bases: TGCAGTGCTTCGAAGGGGTTTTGGAATCAGCCCCAGCATTTT. This sequence encodes CSASKGFWNQPQHF.

This clonotype was observed at least ten times. This beta chain came through as a stray read in a library set up for alpha chains, and its size says little. The chain couples TRBV4-2 to TRBJ2-1; TRBD1 agrees at 10 bases. Germline CDR1 LGHNA, CDR2 YNFKEQ. CDR3 size: 15 residues. With V trimmed by 2 bases and J by 9 bases, 7 bases remained unmatched. This chain's CDR3 is CASSQLGQGRGEQFF. CDR3 sequence (DNA): TGTGCCAGCAGCCAACTGGGACAGGGGAGGGGTGAGCAGTTCTTC.

As to this clonotype: The missing conserved phenylalanine or tryptophan at the end of this CDR3 makes a read error likely. This beta chain appears as a stray read in a library generated for alpha chains; its size is not informative. This chain uses TRBV30 with TRBJ1-6; 10 positions match TRBD1. The CDR3 length is 14 residues. Germline CDR1 and CDR2: GTSNPN and SVGIG (reference sequence). Trimming removed 3 bases from V and 6 bases from J; junction bases left unmatched: 2. The CDR3 DNA reads TGTGCCTGGAGCGGGGACAGGGGTAATTCACCCCTCCACCTT. Amino acids: CAWSGDRGNSPLHL.

In regard to this clonotype: The library was built for alpha chains, so this beta chain is an off-target read and its size means little. The chain is built from TRBV29-1 and TRBJ1-2, with D unclear. V was clipped by 4 bases and J by 8 bases, with 14 bases between them. There are 12 residues in the CDR3. Germline-derived CDR1 and CDR2 are SQVTM and ANQGSEA. The CDR3 sequence is CSVVWSLGGYTF. The CDR3 DNA reads as TGCAGCGTTGTTTGGTCCCTTGGGGGCTACACCTTC.

Judged by abundance, this clonotype is medium-sized. This beta chain represents an off-target read in a library built for alpha chains; its size is of limited meaning. The V call is TRBV12-3 or TRBV12-4, the J call TRBJ2-2, with TRBD2 as a possible D gene (5 bases). This CDR3 comprises 14 residues. Deletions cut 3 bases from V and 4 bases from J, with 9 bases between. CDR3 region: CASSLSGSTGELFF. DNA of the CDR3: TGTGCCAGCAGTTTGTCGGGGAGCACCGGGGAGCTGTTTTTT.

With respect to this clonotype: The library was built for alpha chains, so this beta chain is an off-target read and its size means little. V usage is TRBV3-1 and J usage is TRBJ2-7; possible D gene TRBD2, 6 bases. This CDR3 comprises 15 residues. The V gene's germline CDR1 is LGHDT and CDR2 YNNKEL (reference sequence). V lost 4 bases, J lost 2 bases, and 15 bases lay in between. The CDR3 protein is CASSPSGGDPYEQYF. CDR3 sequence (DNA): TGTGCCAGCAGCCCATCTGGCGGGGATCCCTACGAGCAGTACTTC.

This clonotype was observed a few times. This beta chain is a stray sequence in a library constructed for alpha chains; its clone size is not meaningful. The chain recombines TRBV20-1 with TRBJ2-5; D unclear. V lost 2 bases, J lost 3 bases, and 10 bases lay in between. The V gene's germline CDR1 is DFQATT and CDR2 SNEGSKA (reference sequence). This CDR3 is built from 13 residues. In nucleotides, the CDR3 is TGCAGTGCTAGAACCGACCAAAAAGAGACCCAGTACTTC. Translating gives CSARTDQKETQYF.

The table lists this clonotype with a few counts. This beta chain is an off-target read within a library intended for alpha chains, so its frequency means little. The V and J genes are TRBV29-1 and TRBJ1-2, with 7 positions matching TRBD1. With V trimmed by 1 base and J by 8 bases, 7 bases remained unmatched. Germline V gene sequence: CDR1 SQVTM, CDR2 ANQGSEA. The CDR3 is made up of 13 amino acids. The CDR3 sequence is CSVEARAGGGYTF. The CDR3 DNA sequence: TGCAGCGTTGAAGCCAGGGCAGGGGGAGGCTACACCTTC. The whole variable domain, remainder taken from reference TRBV29-1 and TRBJ1-2, is SAVISQKPSRDICQRGTSLTIQCQVDSQVTMMFWYRQQPGQSLTLIATANQGSEATYESGFVIDKFPISRPNLTFSTLTVSNMSPEDSSIYLCSVEARAGGGYTFGSGTRLTVV.